The rows below give T cell receptor beta chains drawn from one sample of a study of CD8 T cells in Susac syndrome. TCRdb fed the immunoSEQ multiplex PCR reads into MiXCR, producing one record per CDR3 protein. This table has under 200,000 distinct CDR3 sequences, roughly 94% appearing once. The sample was CD4+ T cells from PBMCs. Receptor source: a human donor with Susac syndrome. Both conserved end residues are part of each CDR3. A D gene is named only where the DNA matches it firmly. Not every row has a clone size; where given, it reads once, few, many or a size class.

TRBV5-1,-,once,TRBJ2-7,CASSRGQVDEQYF,TGCGCCAGCAGCCGGGGACAAGTTGACGAGCAGTACTTC
TRBV30,-,-,TRBJ2-3,CAWSMSYSTDTQYF,TGTGCCTGGAGTATGTCATATAGCACAGATACGCAGTATTTT
TRBV20-1,-,-,TRBJ2-7,CSATPREDEQYF,TGCAGTGCAACACCTAGGGAGGACGAGCAGTACTTC
TRBV2,TRBD2,once,TRBJ2-3,CASALPGGTDTQYF,TGTGCCAGCGCCCTCCCGGGGGGGACAGATACGCAGTATTTT
TRBV6-5,-,-,TRBJ2-5,CASSYGSLQETQYF,TGTGCCAGCAGTTACGGGTCCCTCCAAGAGACCCAGTACTTC
TRBV2,-,-,TRBJ2-7,CASSEQQTSYEQYF,TGTGCCAGCAGTGAACAACAGACTTCCTACGAGCAGTACTTC
TRBV3-1,-,-,TRBJ2-3,CASSQVKGYADTQYF,TGTGCCAGCAGCCAAGTGAAAGGTTACGCAGATACGCAGTATTTT
TRBV3-1,TRBD1,once,TRBJ2-7,CASSQAGQGNYEQYF,TGTGCCAGCAGCCAAGCAGGACAGGGGAACTACGAGCAGTACTTC
TRBV5-1,-,-,TRBJ2-1,CASSLAIDSHNEQFF,TGCGCCAGCAGCTTGGCCATTGACTCACACAATGAGCAGTTCTTC
TRBV29-1,-,-,TRBJ2-7,CSVDAGTDEQYF,TGCAGCGTTGACGCCGGGACGGACGAGCAGTACTTC
TRBV20-1,-,-,TRBJ1-1,CSAMGVGGEAFF,TGCAGTGCGATGGGGGTAGGGGGTGAAGCTTTCTTT
TRBV20-1,-,-,TRBJ2-1,CSAFLLNEQFF,TGCAGTGCCTTCCTCCTCAATGAGCAGTTCTTC
TRBV5-8,-,once,TRBJ1-4,CASSFRESGANEKLFF,TGTGCCAGCAGCTTTAGGGAGTCGGGAGCAAATGAAAAACTGTTTTTT
TRBV3-1,-,-,TRBJ1-1,CASRQQGNTEAFF,TGTGCCAGCAGACAACAGGGGAACACTGAAGCTTTCTTT
TRBV2,-,once,TRBJ2-3,CASSEAHSPTSTDTQYF,TGTGCCAGCAGTGAAGCTCATAGCCCGACTAGCACAGATACGCAGTATTTT
TRBV3-1,-,-,TRBJ2-5,CASSQEPGSRETQYF,TGTGCCAGCAGCCAAGAGCCCGGCTCGCGAGAGACCCAGTACTTC
TRBV9,-,-,TRBJ1-1,CASSVDGGTEAFF,TGTGCCAGCAGCGTAGATGGGGGCACTGAAGCTTTCTTT
TRBV2,-,-,TRBJ1-6,CASRSTTVGDSPLHF,TGTGCCAGCAGGTCCACGACGGTGGGGGATTCACCCCTCCACTTT
TRBV5-6,-,-,TRBJ1-5,CASQKQVGSNQPQHF,TGTGCCAGCCAGAAACAGGTGGGCAGCAATCAGCCCCAGCATTTT
TRBV20-1,-,-,TRBJ1-4,CSARGDSPTNEKLFF,TGCAGTGCTAGGGGTGACAGCCCAACTAATGAAAAACTGTTTTTT
TRBV19,TRBD1,-,TRBJ1-5,CASSIPPGTGNNQPQHF,TGTGCCAGTAGTATCCCCCCCGGGACAGGAAATAATCAGCCCCAGCATTTT
TRBV10-2,-,-,TRBJ1-2,CASSESSHYGYTF,TGCGCCAGCAGTGAGAGCAGTCACTATGGCTACACCTTC
TRBV12-3/TRBV12-4,-,-,TRBJ2-7,CASSLRRAYEQYF,TGTGCCAGCAGCCTAAGACGAGCCTACGAGCAGTACTTC
TRBV12-3/TRBV12-4,-,-,TRBJ1-6,CASSLGASPLHF,TGTGCCAGCAGTTTAGGGGCCTCACCCCTCCACTTT